This passage covers 26 T cell receptor beta chains from one sample sequenced in a study of cytomegalovirus exposure and HLA in healthy donors. Primers: 60 Vbeta forward and 13 Jbeta reverse. The assay was immunoSEQ multiplex PCR, and TCRdb's table has in-frame clones only and misses some. The sample table sets out about 140,000 clones. The sample taken for sequencing was PBMCs. The source of these receptors is a middle-aged man in good health and CMV-seronegative.

For the CDR3, the DNA is TGCGCCAGCAGTGAGCAGTCAGGGGCCACCTACGAGCAGTACTTC. Its translation is CASSEQSGATYEQYF. The rearrangement joins TRBV10-1 to TRBJ2-7, with D perhaps TRBD1 (6 bases). With 2 bases removed from V and 2 bases from J, the gap between germline ends came to 13 bases. From germline, CDR1 is WNHNN and CDR2 SYGVQD (reference sequence). This CDR3 is 15 amino acids long.

The chain links TRBV11-2 to TRBJ1-1; D is unresolved. The CDR3 totals 13 residues. The germline V and J ends were trimmed by 3 bases and 5 bases, with 10 bases remaining between them. The germline gives CDR1 SGHAT, CDR2 FQNNGV. CDR3 sequence (DNA): TGTGCCAGCAGCTTGCCCCGGAGGACTGAAGCTTTCTTT. This encodes CASSLPRRTEAFF.

This chain joins TRBV6-1 and TRBJ1-1, with 7 bases aligning to TRBD1. CDR1 is MNHNS, CDR2 SASEGT, per germline. The length of the CDR3 is 16 residues. The V gene end was trimmed by 4 bases and the J gene end by 3 bases; junction bases not matched to a gene: 11. CDR3 nucleotides: TGTGCCAGCAGTGCAGAGGGCCGACAGGGATACACTGAAGCTTTCTTT. Encoded protein: CASSAEGRQGYTEAFF.

The rearrangement links TRBV27 to TRBJ2-7, with 7 nucleotides matching TRBD1. The CDR3 has 16 residues. Germline CDR1 and CDR2: MNHEY and SMNVEV (reference sequence). V dropped 7 bases and J dropped 7; count of bases not matched to a gene: 19. This CDR3 is CASKSGPDRPTGEQYF. CDR3 DNA sequence: TGTGCCAGCAAGAGCGGTCCGGACAGGCCTACTGGGGAGCAGTACTTC.

The chain employs TRBV4-2 and TRBJ2-3; TRBD2 aligns across 8 bases. The CDR3 loop spans 18 amino acids. Germline V gene data show CDR1 as LGHNA and CDR2 as YNFKEQ. With 0 bases clipped from V and 3 bases from J, the junction kept 11 bases outside the gene matches. The CDR3 reads CASSQELTGGPVTDTQYF. The DNA for the CDR3 is TGTGCCAGCAGCCAAGAACTAACGGGGGGGCCGGTTACAGATACGCAGTATTTT.

The chain combines TRBV5-1 with TRBJ2-3, with unresolved D. The V gene's germline CDR1 is SGHRS and CDR2 YFSETQ. Trimming left V 4 bases short and J 4 bases short, with 13 bases between. CDR3 length: 14 amino acids. In DNA form, the CDR3 reads TGCGCCAGCAGCCTATCTCCCCTCCCAGATACGCAGTATTTT. As protein: CASSLSPLPDTQYF.

The rearrangement links TRBV14 to TRBJ1-6, with D perhaps matching TRBD1 (6 bases). CDR1 and CDR2 (germline): SGHDN, FVKESK. V lost 4 bases and J 7 bases, leaving 14 bases between the germline ends. This CDR3 is built from 15 residues. CDR3 amino acids: CASSPQGGENSPLHF. In DNA form, the CDR3 reads TGTGCCAGCAGCCCACAGGGAGGGGAAAATTCACCCCTCCACTTT.

The genes are TRBV28 and TRBJ2-7, with 8 bases aligning to TRBD1. Germline V gives CDR1 MDHEN, CDR2 SYDVKM. Trimming cost V 3 bases and J 2 bases; bases outside gene matches: 9. This CDR3 is 16 amino acids long. The CDR3 nucleotides are TGTGCCAGCAGTTTGACAGGGGTTCTGGGCCCCTACGAGCAGTACTTC. Protein product: CASSLTGVLGPYEQYF.

This rearrangement joins TRBV6-1 to TRBJ1-5; D is ambiguous. This CDR3 has 15 residues. Trimming cost V 5 bases and J 1 base, with 12 bases left between them. Germline CDR1 MNHNS, CDR2 SASEGT. CDR3 residues: CASSRSFDSNQPQHF. In DNA, the CDR3 is TGTGCCAGCAGTAGGAGCTTTGACAGCAATCAGCCCCAGCATTTT.

The chain recombines TRBV5-6 with TRBJ2-6; D may be TRBD1 (6 bases). Germline lookup yields CDR1 SGHDT and CDR2 YYEEEE. The length of the CDR3 is 14 residues. V dropped 4 bases and J dropped 4 bases, with 9 bases sitting between them. CDR3 region: CASSLGQGANVLTF. The CDR3 region has the DNA TGTGCCAGCAGCCTCGGACAGGGGGCCAACGTCCTGACTTTC.

The chain employs TRBV9 and TRBJ1-3; tentatively, D is TRBD1 (5 bases). Trimming shortened V by 2 bases and J by 0 bases, and 12 bases separated the two germline ends. CDR3 length: 16 amino acids. Per the germline V gene, CDR1 is SGDLS and CDR2 is YYNGEE. CDR3 sequence (DNA): TGTGCCAGCAGCGTTAACACAGGATACTCTGGAAACACCATATATTTT. This translates into CASSVNTGYSGNTIYF.

V is TRBV19 and J is TRBJ2-7; possible D gene TRBD1, 6 bases. Between the trimmed V and J ends, which lost 4 bases and 4 bases, there was a span of 17 bases. From germline, CDR1 is LNHDA and CDR2 SQIVND (reference sequence). CDR3 length equals 15 residues. The CDR3 DNA reads TGTGCCAGTAGTAAGGATGGGCAGGGGACATACGAGCAGTACTTC. This codes for CASSKDGQGTYEQYF.

The genes are TRBV27 and TRBJ2-7, with 7 positions matching TRBD1. Germline trimming cut 5 bases from V and 3 bases from J; bases unmatched to any gene: 10. The CDR3 runs 15 residues. CDR1 MNHEY and CDR2 SMNVEV come from the germline V gene (reference sequence). The CDR3 loop reads CASSLIDRVGYEQYF. The CDR3 nucleotides are TGTGCCAGCAGTCTTATTGACAGGGTGGGCTACGAGCAGTACTTC.

The chain employs TRBV7-2 and TRBJ1-6, with TRBD1 matching over 7 bases. Trimming cost V 7 bases and J 11 bases; bases outside gene matches: 8. This CDR3 contains 13 residues. Germline CDR1 reads SGHTA; CDR2 reads FQGNSA. CDR3 nucleotides: TGTGCCAGCACGGTGACAGGGCGGACACCCCTCCACTTT. This sequence encodes CASTVTGRTPLHF.

CDR3 DNA sequence: TGCGCCAGCAGTTGGCAGGGCCCAACCTACGAGCAGTACTTC. It yields the protein CASSWQGPTYEQYF. The chain combines TRBV5-1 with TRBJ2-7; TRBD1 might be the D (5 bases). From germline, CDR1 is SGHRS and CDR2 YFSETQ. The CDR3 covers 14 residues. Trimming left V 5 bases short and J 2 bases short, with 14 bases between.

The rearrangement links TRBV7-2 to TRBJ1-1; perhaps TRBD1 as D (6 bases). Germline V gene lookup returns CDR1 SGHTA and CDR2 FQGNSA. The V gene lost 5 bases and the J gene lost 1 base, with 11 bases spanning the gap. The CDR3 loop spans 14 amino acids. The CDR3 coding sequence is TGTGCCAGCAGCCAGCGACAGGCGAACACTGAAGCTTTCTTT. Its protein is CASSQRQANTEAFF.

The chain couples TRBV28 to TRBJ1-1; TRBD1 agrees at 9 bases. Germline V gene data show CDR1 as MDHEN and CDR2 as SYDVKM. CDR3 length: 14 amino acids. Trimming at V came to 5 bases and at J to 6 bases, leaving 7 bases not matched to a gene. The CDR3 spells CASSPTGGGAEAFF. CDR3 DNA: TGTGCCAGCAGTCCCACAGGGGGCGGCGCTGAAGCTTTCTTT.

The gene calls are TRBV10-3 and TRBJ1-1; tentative D call: TRBD1 (6 bases). Germline assignment: CDR1 ENHRY and CDR2 SYGVKD. V shed 6 bases and J shed 1 base, with 12 bases lying between them. The CDR3 consists of 14 residues. CDR3 coding DNA: TGTGCCATCAGAGCCCAAGGGGGGAACACTGAAGCTTTCTTT. This gives the protein CAIRAQGGNTEAFF.

The chain recombines TRBV5-1 with TRBJ2-6, with no clear D. The germline V gene has CDR1 SGHRS and CDR2 YFSETQ. Trimming stripped 2 bases from V and 1 base from J, with 4 bases between. The length of the CDR3 is 14 residues. CDR3 loop: CASSFPSGANVLTF. The CDR3 DNA follows: TGCGCCAGCAGCTTTCCGTCTGGGGCCAACGTCCTGACTTTC. Drawing the rest from reference TRBV5-1 and TRBJ2-6, the complete variable domain is KAGVTQTPRYLIKTRGQQVTLSCSPISGHRSVSWYQQTPGQGLQFLFEYFSETQRNKGNFPGRFSGRQFSNSRSEMNVSTLELGDSALYLCASSFPSGANVLTFGAGSRLTVL.

The chain couples TRBV2 to TRBJ1-2, with 12 bases matching TRBD1. V dropped 5 bases and J dropped 7; count of bases not matched to a gene: 5. The germline V gene has CDR1 SNHLY and CDR2 FYNNEI. The CDR3 runs to 14 residues. The CDR3 spells CASSTGQGAGGYTF. The CDR3 DNA is TGTGCCAGCAGTACGGGACAGGGGGCAGGTGGCTACACCTTC.

The J gene is TRBJ2-2, the V gene TRBV6-6; 12 bases map to TRBD2. CDR3 length equals 14 residues. The ends lost 10 bases at V and 7 bases at J; junction bases unmatched: 7. Germline-derived CDR1 and CDR2 are MNHNY and SVGAGI (reference sequence). Written as DNA, the CDR3 is TGTGCCACCCTAGCGGGGGGGCCCTTCGGGGAGCTGTTTTTT. Translated: CATLAGGPFGELFF.

This sequence joins TRBV18 and TRBJ1-1; 8 bases are shared with TRBD1. The junction had 7 bases not matched to a gene; V was cut back by 0 bases and J by 4 bases. Germline V gene data show CDR1 as KGHSH and CDR2 as LQKENI. This CDR3 is built from 16 residues. CDR3 in amino acids: CASSPPDRALVTEAFF. In nucleotides, the CDR3 is TGTGCCAGCTCACCACCGGACAGGGCGTTGGTCACTGAAGCTTTCTTT.

V gene TRBV29-1 combines with J gene TRBJ2-3; weak D call: TRBD2 (7 bases). V was shortened by 7 bases and J by 4 bases, with 21 bases between the two germline ends. Germline values: CDR1 SQVTM, CDR2 ANQGSEA. This CDR3 has 15 amino acids. The CDR3 loop is CSAKGGRLGSDTQYF. The CDR3 bases are TGCAGCGCCAAGGGGGGGCGTCTTGGGTCAGATACGCAGTATTTT.

The chain recombines TRBV7-2 with TRBJ1-4; no firm D call. CDR3 length: 12 amino acids. CDR1 and CDR2 (germline): SGHTA, FQGNSA. V was pared by 7 bases and J by 7 bases, with 10 bases between. CDR3 protein: CASTRRGEKLFF. CDR3 nucleotides: TGTGCCAGCACGCGAAGAGGTGAAAAACTGTTTTTT.

The gene calls are TRBV5-1 and TRBJ2-7; a weak D match, TRBD1 (6 bases). The germline CDR1 and CDR2 sequences are SGHRS and YFSETQ. Trimming left V 4 bases short and J 3 bases short, with 14 bases between. The CDR3 loop spans 14 amino acids. In DNA, the CDR3 is TGCGCCAGCAGCCCAGGGGTGGATGGCTACGAGCAGTACTTC. This gives the protein CASSPGVDGYEQYF.

The chain is built from TRBV28 and TRBJ2-3; TRBD2 matches 8 bases. Per the germline V gene, CDR1 is MDHEN and CDR2 is SYDVKM. This CDR3 spans 16 amino acids. V trimming: 5 bases; J trimming: 1 base; junction bases outside the gene matches: 8. The DNA for the CDR3 is TGTGCCAGCAGTCCCCCGGCGCGGGGGGGCACAGATACGCAGTATTTT. It specifies CASSPPARGGTDTQYF.